This TCR beta chain stems from a study of cytomegalovirus exposure and HLA in healthy donors. About the study: A data release that came early held roughly 85 million unique TCRs from HLA-typed donors.

The PCR employed 60 Vbeta primers together with 13 Jbeta primers. Authors' methods: Later, 65 million to 85 million unique TCR beta chains were counted in an analysis, and about 12 million of them were shared. Produced via immunoSEQ multiplex PCR; TCRdb's table is partial and in-frame only. The V and J calls and the clone size are those of that table, but D and trimming were determined from the DNA. The table has around 200,000 clones, almost 80% seen once. The length of the CDR3 is 15 residues. V lost 6 bases and J 0 bases, leaving 15 bases between the germline ends. The germline V gene has CDR1 SGHTA and CDR2 FQGNSA. The study's findings and limits: In a later analysis, at a false discovery rate of 0.05, 15,000 to 20,000 TCR beta sequences were associated with HLA alleles. For most subjects, TCR beta sequences were reported to predict HLA-A and HLA-B alleles with accuracy.

To note about this clone: Its antigen remains unidentified.

The rearrangement joins TRBV7-2 to TRBJ2-7; D is perhaps TRBD1 (6 bases). This clonotype originated in a woman between 18 and 30 years old in good health and CMV-seronegative. Sequenced material: PBMCs. CDR3 in amino acids: CASRRGRGGSYEQYF. The CDR3 coding sequence is TGTGCCAGCAGACGGGGCAGGGGCGGCTCCTACGAGCAGTACTTC.